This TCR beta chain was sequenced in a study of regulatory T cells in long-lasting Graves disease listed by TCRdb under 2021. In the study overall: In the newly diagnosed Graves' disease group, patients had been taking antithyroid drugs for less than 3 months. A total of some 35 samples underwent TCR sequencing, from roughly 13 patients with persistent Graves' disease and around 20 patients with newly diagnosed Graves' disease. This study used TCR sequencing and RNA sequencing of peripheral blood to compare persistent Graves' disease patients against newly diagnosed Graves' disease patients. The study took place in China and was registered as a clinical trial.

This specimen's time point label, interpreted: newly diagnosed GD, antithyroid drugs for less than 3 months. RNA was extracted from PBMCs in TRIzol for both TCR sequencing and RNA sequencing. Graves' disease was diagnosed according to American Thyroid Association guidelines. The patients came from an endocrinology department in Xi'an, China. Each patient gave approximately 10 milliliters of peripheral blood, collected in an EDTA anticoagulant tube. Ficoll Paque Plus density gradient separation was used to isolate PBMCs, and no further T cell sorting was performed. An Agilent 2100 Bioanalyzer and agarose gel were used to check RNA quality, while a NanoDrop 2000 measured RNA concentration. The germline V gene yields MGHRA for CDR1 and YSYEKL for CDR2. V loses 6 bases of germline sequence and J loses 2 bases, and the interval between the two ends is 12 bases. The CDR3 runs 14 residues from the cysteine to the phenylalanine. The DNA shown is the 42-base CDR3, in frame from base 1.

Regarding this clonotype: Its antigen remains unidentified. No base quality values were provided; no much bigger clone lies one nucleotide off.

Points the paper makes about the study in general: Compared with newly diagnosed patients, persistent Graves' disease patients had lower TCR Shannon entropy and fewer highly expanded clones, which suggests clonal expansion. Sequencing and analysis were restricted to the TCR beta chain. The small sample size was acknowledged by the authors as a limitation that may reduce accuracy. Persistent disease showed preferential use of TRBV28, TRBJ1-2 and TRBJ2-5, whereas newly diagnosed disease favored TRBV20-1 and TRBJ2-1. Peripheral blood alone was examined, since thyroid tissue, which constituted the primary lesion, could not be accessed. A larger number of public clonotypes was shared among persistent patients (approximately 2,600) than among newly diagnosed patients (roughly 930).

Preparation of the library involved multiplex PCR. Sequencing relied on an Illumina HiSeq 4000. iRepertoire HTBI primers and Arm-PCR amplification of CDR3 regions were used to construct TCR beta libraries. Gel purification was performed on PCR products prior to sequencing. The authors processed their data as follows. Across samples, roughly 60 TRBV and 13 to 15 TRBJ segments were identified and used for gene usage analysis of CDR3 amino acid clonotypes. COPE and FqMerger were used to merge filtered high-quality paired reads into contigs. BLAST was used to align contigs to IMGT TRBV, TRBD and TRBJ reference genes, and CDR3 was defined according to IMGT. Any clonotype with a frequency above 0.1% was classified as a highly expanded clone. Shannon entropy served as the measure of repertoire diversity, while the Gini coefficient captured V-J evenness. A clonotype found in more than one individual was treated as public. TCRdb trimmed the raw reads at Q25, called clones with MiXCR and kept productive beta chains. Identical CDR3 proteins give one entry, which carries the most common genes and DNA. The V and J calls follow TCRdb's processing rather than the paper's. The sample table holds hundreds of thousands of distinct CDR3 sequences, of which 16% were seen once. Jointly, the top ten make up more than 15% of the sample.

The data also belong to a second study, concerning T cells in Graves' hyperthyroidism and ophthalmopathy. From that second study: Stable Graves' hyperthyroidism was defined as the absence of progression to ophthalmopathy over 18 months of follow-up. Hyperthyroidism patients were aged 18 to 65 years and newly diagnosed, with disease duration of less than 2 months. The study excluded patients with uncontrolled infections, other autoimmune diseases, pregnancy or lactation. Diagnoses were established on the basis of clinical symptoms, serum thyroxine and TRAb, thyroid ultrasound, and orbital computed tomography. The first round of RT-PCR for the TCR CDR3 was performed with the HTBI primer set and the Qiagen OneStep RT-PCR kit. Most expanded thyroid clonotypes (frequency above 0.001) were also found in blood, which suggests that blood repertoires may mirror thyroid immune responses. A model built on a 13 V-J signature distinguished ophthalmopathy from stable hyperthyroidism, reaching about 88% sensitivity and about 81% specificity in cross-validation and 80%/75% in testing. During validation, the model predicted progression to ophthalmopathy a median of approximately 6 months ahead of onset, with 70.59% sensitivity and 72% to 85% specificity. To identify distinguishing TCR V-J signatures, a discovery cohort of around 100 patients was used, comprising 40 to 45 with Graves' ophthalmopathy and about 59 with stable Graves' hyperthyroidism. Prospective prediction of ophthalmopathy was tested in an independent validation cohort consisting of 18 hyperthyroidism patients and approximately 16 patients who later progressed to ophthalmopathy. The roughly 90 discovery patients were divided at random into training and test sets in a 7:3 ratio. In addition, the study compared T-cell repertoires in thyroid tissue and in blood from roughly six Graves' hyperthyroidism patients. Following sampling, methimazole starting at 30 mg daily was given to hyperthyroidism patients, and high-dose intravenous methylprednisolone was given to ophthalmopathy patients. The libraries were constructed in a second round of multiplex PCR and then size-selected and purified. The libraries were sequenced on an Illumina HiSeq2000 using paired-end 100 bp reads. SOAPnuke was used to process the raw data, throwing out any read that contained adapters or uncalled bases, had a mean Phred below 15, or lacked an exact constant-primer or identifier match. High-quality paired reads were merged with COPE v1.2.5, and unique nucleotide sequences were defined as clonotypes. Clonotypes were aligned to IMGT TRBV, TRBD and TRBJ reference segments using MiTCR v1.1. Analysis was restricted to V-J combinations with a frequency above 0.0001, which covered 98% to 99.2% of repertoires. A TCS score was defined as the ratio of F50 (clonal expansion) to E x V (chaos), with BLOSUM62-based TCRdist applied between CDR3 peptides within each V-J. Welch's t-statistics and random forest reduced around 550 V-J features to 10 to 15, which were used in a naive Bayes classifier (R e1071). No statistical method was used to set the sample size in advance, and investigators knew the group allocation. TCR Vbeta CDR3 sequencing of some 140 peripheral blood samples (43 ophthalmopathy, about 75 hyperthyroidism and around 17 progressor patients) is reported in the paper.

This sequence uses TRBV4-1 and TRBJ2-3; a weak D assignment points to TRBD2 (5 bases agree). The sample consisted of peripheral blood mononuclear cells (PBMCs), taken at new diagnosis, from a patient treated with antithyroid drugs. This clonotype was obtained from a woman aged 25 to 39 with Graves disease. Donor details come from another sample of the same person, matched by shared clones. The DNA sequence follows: TGCGCCAGCAGACTGACGACTAACACAGATACGCAGTATTTT. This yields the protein CASRLTTNTDTQYF.